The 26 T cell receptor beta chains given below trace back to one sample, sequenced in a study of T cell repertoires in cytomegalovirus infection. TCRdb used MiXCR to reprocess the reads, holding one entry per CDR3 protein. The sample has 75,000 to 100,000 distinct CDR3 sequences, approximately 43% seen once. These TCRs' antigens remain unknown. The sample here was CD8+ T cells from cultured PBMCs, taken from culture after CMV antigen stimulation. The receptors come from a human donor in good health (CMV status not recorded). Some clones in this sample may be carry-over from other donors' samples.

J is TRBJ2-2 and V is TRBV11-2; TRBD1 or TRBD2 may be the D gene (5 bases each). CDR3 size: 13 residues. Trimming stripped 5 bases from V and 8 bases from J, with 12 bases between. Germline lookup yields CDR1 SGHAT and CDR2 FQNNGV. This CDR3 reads CASSGTVGGELFF. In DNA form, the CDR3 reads TGTGCCAGCAGCGGGACGGTGGGGGGGGAGCTGTTTTTT.

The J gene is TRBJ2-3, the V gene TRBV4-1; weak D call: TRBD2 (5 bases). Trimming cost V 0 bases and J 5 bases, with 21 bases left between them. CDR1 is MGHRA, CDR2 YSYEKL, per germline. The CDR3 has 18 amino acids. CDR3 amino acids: CASSQDLSGAPPIDTQYF. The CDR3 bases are TGCGCCAGCAGCCAAGATCTGAGCGGAGCCCCCCCTATAGATACGCAGTATTTT.

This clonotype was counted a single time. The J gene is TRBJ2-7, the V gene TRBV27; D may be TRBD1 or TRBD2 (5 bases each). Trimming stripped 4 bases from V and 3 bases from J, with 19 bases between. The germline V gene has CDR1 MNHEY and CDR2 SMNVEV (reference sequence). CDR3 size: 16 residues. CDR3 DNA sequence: TGTGCCAGCAGTTCGCGGCAAGGGACGGACCACTACGAGCAGTACTTC. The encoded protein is CASSSRQGTDHYEQYF.

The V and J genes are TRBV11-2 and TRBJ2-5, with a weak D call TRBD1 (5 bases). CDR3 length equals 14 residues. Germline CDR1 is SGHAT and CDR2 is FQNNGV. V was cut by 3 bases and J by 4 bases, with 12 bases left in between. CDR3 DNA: TGTGCCAGCAGCTTCCGTCTGGGGCTAGAGACCCAGTACTTC. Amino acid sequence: CASSFRLGLETQYF. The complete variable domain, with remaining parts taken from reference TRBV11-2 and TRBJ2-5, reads EAGVAQSPRYKIIEKRQSVAFWCNPISGHATLYWYQQILGQGPKLLIQFQNNGVVDDSQLPKDRFSAERLKGVDSTLKIQPAKLEDSAVYLCASSFRLGLETQYFGPGTRLLVL.

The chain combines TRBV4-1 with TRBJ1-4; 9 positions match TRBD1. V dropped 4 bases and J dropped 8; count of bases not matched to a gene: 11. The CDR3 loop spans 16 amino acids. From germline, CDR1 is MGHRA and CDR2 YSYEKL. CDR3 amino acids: CASSPRQTGGEEKLFF. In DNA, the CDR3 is TGCGCCAGCAGCCCTCGACAGACAGGGGGTGAAGAAAAACTGTTTTTT.

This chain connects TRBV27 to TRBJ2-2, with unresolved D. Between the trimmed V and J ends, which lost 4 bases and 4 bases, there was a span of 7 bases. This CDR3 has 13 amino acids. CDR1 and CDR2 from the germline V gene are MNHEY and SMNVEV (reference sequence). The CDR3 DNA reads TGTGCCAGCAGTTGGAAGGCCACCGGGGAGCTGTTTTTT. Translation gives CASSWKATGELFF.

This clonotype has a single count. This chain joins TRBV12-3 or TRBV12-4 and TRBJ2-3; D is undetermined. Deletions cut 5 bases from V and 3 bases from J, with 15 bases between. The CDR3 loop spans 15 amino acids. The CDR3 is CASSPLMAATDTQYF. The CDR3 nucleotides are TGTGCCAGCAGTCCCCTAATGGCGGCGACAGATACGCAGTATTTT.

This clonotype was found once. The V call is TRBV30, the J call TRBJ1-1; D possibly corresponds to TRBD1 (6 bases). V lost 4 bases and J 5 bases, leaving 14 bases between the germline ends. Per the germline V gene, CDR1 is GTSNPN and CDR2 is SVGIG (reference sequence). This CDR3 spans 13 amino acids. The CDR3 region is CAWMGGLRTEAFF. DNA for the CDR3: TGTGCCTGGATGGGGGGCCTTAGGACTGAAGCTTTCTTT.

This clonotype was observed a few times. CDR3 nucleotide sequence: TGTGCCAGCAGAAACAGGGGGACCTATTCCTACGAGCAGTACTTC. Protein sequence: CASRNRGTYSYEQYF. This chain uses TRBV7-2 with TRBJ2-7; 8 bases align to TRBD1. CDR3 length equals 15 residues. J was trimmed by 1 base and V by 6 bases; bases with no gene match: 8. CDR1 is SGHTA, CDR2 FQGNSA, per germline.

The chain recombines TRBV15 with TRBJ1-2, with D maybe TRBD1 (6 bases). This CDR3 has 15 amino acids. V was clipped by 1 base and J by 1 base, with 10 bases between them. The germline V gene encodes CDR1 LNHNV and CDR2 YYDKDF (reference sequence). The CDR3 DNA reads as TGTGCCACCAGCAGAGGGCGACAGGATAACTATGGCTACACCTTC. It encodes CATSRGRQDNYGYTF. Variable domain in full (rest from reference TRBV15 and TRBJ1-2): DAMVIQNPRYQVTQFGKPVTLSCSQTLNHNVMYWYQQKSSQAPKLLFHYYDKDFNNEADTPDNFQSRRPNTSFCFLDIRSPGLGDTAMYLCATSRGRQDNYGYTFGSGTRLTVV.

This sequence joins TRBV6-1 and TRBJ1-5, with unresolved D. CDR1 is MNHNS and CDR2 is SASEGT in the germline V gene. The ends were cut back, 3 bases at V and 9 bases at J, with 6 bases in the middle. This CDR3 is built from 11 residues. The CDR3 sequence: CASSESRPQHF. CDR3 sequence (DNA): TGTGCCAGCAGTGAGTCACGGCCCCAGCATTTT.

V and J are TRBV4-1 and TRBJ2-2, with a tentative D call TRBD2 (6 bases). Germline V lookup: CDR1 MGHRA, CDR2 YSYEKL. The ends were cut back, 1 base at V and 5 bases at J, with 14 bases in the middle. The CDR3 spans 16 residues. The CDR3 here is CASSQGVAEGTGELFF. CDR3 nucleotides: TGCGCCAGCAGCCAAGGCGTCGCGGAGGGGACCGGGGAGCTGTTTTTT.

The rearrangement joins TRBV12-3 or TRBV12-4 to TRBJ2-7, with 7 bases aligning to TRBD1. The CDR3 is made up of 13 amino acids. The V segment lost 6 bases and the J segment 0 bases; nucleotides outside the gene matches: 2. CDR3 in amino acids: CASSGDSSYEQYF. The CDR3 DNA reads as TGTGCCAGCAGCGGGGACAGCTCCTACGAGCAGTACTTC.

CDR3 DNA: TGTGCCAGCAGTTTACGACAGCGGCCAGGGGAGCTGTTTTTT. It translates to CASSLRQRPGELFF. The chain combines TRBV28 with TRBJ2-2; D possibly matches TRBD1 or TRBD2 (5 bases each). Germline-derived CDR1 and CDR2 are MDHEN and SYDVKM. The CDR3 consists of 14 residues. V shed 2 bases and J shed 8 bases, with 12 bases lying between them.

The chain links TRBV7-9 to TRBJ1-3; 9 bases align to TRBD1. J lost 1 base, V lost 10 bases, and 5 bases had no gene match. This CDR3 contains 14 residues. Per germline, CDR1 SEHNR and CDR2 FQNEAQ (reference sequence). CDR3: CATDRGESGNTIYF. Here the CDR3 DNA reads TGTGCCACCGACAGGGGGGAATCTGGAAACACCATATATTTT.

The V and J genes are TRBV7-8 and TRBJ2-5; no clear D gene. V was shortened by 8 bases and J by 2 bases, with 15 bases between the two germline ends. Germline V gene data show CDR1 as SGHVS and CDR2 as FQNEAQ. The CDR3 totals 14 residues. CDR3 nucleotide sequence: TGTGCCAGCCGACCAAACAAAACGCAAGAGACCCAGTACTTC. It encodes CASRPNKTQETQYF.

The CDR3 here is CATSDSWDRGGSGEQFF. The CDR3 DNA reads as TGTGCCACCAGTGATTCCTGGGACAGGGGAGGGTCGGGTGAGCAGTTCTTC. V usage is TRBV24-1 and J usage is TRBJ2-1, with 10 nucleotides matching TRBD1. Germline CDR1 and CDR2: KGHDR and SFDVKD. V gave up 2 bases and J gave up 9 bases; unmatched junction bases: 12. This CDR3 has 17 residues.

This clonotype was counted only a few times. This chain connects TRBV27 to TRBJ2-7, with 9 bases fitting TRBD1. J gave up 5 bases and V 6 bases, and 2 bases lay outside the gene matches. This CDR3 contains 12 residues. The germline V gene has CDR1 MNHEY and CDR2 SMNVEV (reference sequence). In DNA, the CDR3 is TGTGCCAGCAGGGACAGGGGCCACGAGCAGTACTTC. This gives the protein CASRDRGHEQYF.

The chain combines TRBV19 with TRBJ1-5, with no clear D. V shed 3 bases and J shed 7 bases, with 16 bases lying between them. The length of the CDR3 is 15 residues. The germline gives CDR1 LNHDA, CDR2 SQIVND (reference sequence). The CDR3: CASSIVRDRGQPQHF. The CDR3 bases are TGTGCCAGTAGTATTGTTAGGGATCGTGGCCAGCCCCAGCATTTT.

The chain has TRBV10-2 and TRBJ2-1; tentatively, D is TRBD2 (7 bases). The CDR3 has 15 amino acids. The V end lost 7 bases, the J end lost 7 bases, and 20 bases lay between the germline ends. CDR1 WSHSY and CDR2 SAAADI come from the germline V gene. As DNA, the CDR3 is TGCGCCAGCACTTTAGGGGGGGCTGGTTCTAATGAGCAGTTCTTC. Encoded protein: CASTLGGAGSNEQFF.

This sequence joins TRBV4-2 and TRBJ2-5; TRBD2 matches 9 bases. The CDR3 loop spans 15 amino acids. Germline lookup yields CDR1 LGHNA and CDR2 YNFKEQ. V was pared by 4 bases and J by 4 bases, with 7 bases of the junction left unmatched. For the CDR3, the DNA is TGTGCCAGCAGCCTTATCGTGGGACTAGCAGAGACCCAGTACTTC. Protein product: CASSLIVGLAETQYF.

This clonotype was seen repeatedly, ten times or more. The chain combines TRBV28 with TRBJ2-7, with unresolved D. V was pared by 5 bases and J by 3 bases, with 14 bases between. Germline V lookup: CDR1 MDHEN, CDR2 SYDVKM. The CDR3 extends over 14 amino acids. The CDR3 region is CASSPTQLDYEQYF. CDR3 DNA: TGTGCCAGCAGTCCCACCCAACTTGACTACGAGCAGTACTTC. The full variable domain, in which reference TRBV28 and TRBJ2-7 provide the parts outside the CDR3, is DVKVTQSSRYLVKRTGEKVFLECVQDMDHENMFWYRQDPGLGLRLIYFSYDVKMKEKGDIPEGYSVSREKKERFSLILESASTNQTSMYLCASSPTQLDYEQYFGPGTRLTVT.

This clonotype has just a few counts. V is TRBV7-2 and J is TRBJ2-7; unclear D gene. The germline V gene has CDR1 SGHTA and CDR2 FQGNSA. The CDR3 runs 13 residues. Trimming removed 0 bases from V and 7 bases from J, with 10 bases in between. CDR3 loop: CASSLAEPIEQYF. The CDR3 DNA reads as TGTGCCAGCAGCTTAGCGGAGCCGATTGAGCAGTACTTC.

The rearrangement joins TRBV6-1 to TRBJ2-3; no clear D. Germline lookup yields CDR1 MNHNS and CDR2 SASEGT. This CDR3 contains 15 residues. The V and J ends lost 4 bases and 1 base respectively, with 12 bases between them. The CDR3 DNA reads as TGTGCCAGCAGTGTAGAGAGCCTGGGCACAGATACGCAGTATTTT. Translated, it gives CASSVESLGTDTQYF.

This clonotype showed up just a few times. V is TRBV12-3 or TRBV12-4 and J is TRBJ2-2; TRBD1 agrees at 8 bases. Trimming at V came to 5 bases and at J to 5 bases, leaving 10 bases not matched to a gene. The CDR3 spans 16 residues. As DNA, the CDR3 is TGTGCCAGCAGTCAAAGGACAGGGCGAGGGACCGGGGAGCTGTTTTTT. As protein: CASSQRTGRGTGELFF.

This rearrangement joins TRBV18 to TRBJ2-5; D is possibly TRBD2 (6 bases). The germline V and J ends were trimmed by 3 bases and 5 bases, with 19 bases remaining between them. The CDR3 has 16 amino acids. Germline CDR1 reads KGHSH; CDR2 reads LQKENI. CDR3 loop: CASSPPRDLATETQYF. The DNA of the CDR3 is TGTGCCAGCTCACCCCCCCGGGACTTAGCTACGGAGACCCAGTACTTC.